This TCR beta chain emerged from a study of blood T cell repertoires in COVID-19. This clone was seen once. V dropped 6 bases and J dropped 1 base, with 8 bases sitting between them. The CDR3 sequence is 13 residues long. Germline lookup yields CDR1 LNHDA and CDR2 SQIVND (reference sequence). The data were produced by immunoSEQ multiplex PCR, yet TCRdb's version contains in-frame clones alone and is incomplete. The sample carries fewer than 150,000 clones, about 88% recorded once. This clonotype originated in a woman aged 65 to 85 who had recovered from COVID-19. Input material: peripheral blood. The chain combines TRBV19 with TRBJ2-3; D possibly corresponds to TRBD2 (5 bases). The DNA of the CDR3 is TGTGCCAGTAGCGGGGAACGCACAGATACGCAGTATTTT. It codes for CASSGERTDTQYF.